This TCR beta chain emerged from a study of identical twins. The V end was cut by 5 bases, the J end by 1 base, with 14 bases between. CDR3 length equals 15 residues. Germline-derived CDR1 and CDR2 are MNHNS and SASEGT. This clonotype has a single count. Template switching added a universal primer site, and cDNA bore unique molecular identifiers. TCRdb fed the 5' RACE reads into MiXCR, producing one record per CDR3 protein. Of about 470,000 distinct CDR3 sequences in the sample, 24% are singletons; the top ten hold 2.9%. The data also belong to a second study, concerning T cells expressing NK-cell markers. That source reports: HCMV seropositivity characterized most of the eight sequenced donors, and seronegativity one. Roughly 1.0-8% of CD8+ T cells in about six donors belonged to dominant NKG2C+ clonotypes. The leading position in the CD3+CD56-NKG2C+ fraction of several donors also went to these clonotypes.

Sequenced: CD4+ T cells sorted from blood. This chain connects TRBV6-1 to TRBJ1-1; possible D gene TRBD1, 5 bases. This clonotype originated in a woman aged 18-30 years in good health. The chain's CDR3 is CASSRLTVQNTEAFF. The CDR3, as DNA: TGTGCCAGCAGTCGCTTGACAGTACAGAACACTGAAGCTTTCTTT.